The rows below give T cell receptor beta chains drawn from one sample of a study of blood T cells in healthy people across ages. Via MiXCR, TCRdb re-called the 5' RACE reads, giving one row per CDR3 protein. The table lists some 800,000 distinct CDR3 sequences, about 42% of them singletons. The sequenced sample was blood. The receptors were gathered from a man between 60 and 75 years old in good health. Each CDR3 is given with its conserved first and last residue. Fields, in order: clone size, V gene, J gene, D gene, CDR3 DNA, CDR3 protein. The D gene is left open where the match is weak. Size is stated for part of the rows, as once, few or many counts, or as a class when the clone is expanded.

size: once; V: TRBV7-2; J: TRBJ2-3; D: NA; DNA: TGTGCCAGCAGCTTAGGTTTGGGGATGGGAACAGATACGCAGTATTTT; CDR3: CASSLGLGMGTDTQYF
size: NA; V: TRBV6-6; J: TRBJ2-5; D: NA; DNA: TGTGCCAGCAGTTTCGACAGGCTGGAGACCCAGTACTTC; CDR3: CASSFDRLETQYF
size: few; V: TRBV9; J: TRBJ2-5; D: NA; DNA: TGTGCCAGCAGCGTAGCACAGGGAACACAGACCCAGTACTTC; CDR3: CASSVAQGTQTQYF
size: once; V: TRBV19; J: TRBJ2-7; D: NA; DNA: TGTGCCAGTAGTGCTCGGGACACCTACGAGCAGTACTTC; CDR3: CASSARDTYEQYF
size: NA; V: TRBV12-3/TRBV12-4; J: TRBJ2-5; D: NA; DNA: TGTGCCAGCAGGGAGGCCTTCACCGACCAGACCCAGTACTTC; CDR3: CASREAFTDQTQYF
size: NA; V: TRBV3-1; J: TRBJ2-3; D: NA; DNA: TGTGCCAGCAGCCAGTCGGTCAGGGGGACTGCGCAGTATTTT; CDR3: CASSQSVRGTAQYF
size: NA; V: TRBV4-1; J: TRBJ1-1; D: NA; DNA: TGCGCCAGCAGCCAAGATCTGACGGTGAACACTGAAGCTTTCTTT; CDR3: CASSQDLTVNTEAFF
size: NA; V: TRBV6-1; J: TRBJ1-1; D: NA; DNA: TGTGCCAGCAGTCCCGGGGAGGGTACTGAAGCTTTCTTT; CDR3: CASSPGEGTEAFF
size: NA; V: TRBV12-3/TRBV12-4; J: TRBJ2-7; D: NA; DNA: TGTGCCAGCAGCCAGGGGAGGGAAAACTACGAGCAGTACTTC; CDR3: CASSQGRENYEQYF
size: NA; V: TRBV29-1; J: TRBJ1-4; D: NA; DNA: TGCAGCGGCATACAGGGAAGTGGTCGTGAAAAACTGTTTTTT; CDR3: CSGIQGSGREKLFF
size: NA; V: TRBV6-2/TRBV6-3; J: TRBJ2-7; D: NA; DNA: TGTGCCAGCAGTTACCCGACCCCTTACGAGCAGTACTTC; CDR3: CASSYPTPYEQYF
size: NA; V: TRBV7-8; J: TRBJ1-5; D: TRBD1; DNA: TGTGCCAGCAGCAGCTACAGGGGGCTCGATCAGCCCCAGCATTTT; CDR3: CASSSYRGLDQPQHF
size: many; V: TRBV20-1; J: TRBJ1-2; D: NA; DNA: TGCAGTGCCACCATCTCCGGGAGATATGGCTACACCTTC; CDR3: CSATISGRYGYTF
size: few; V: TRBV12-3/TRBV12-4; J: TRBJ2-1; D: TRBD2; DNA: TGTGCCAGCAGTTTATTTACGGGGGGGTCCTTTCAGCGGTTCTTC; CDR3: CASSLFTGGSFQRFF
size: NA; V: TRBV6-2/TRBV6-3; J: TRBJ2-7; D: TRBD2; DNA: TGTGCCAGCAGTTCCGCCGGGACTAGCGGAAGCTCCTACGAGCAGTACTTC; CDR3: CASSSAGTSGSSYEQYF
size: few; V: TRBV29-1; J: TRBJ2-1; D: TRBD1; DNA: TGCAGCGTTGGGTGGACAGGCTCCTACAATGAGCAGTTCTTC; CDR3: CSVGWTGSYNEQFF
size: NA; V: TRBV4-3; J: TRBJ2-7; D: NA; DNA: TGCGCCAGCAGCCAAGATAAGGGTTCCCACGAGCAGTACTTC; CDR3: CASSQDKGSHEQYF
size: many; V: TRBV12-3/TRBV12-4; J: TRBJ2-6; D: TRBD1; DNA: TGTGCCAGCAGGCCGGGACAGGGAGTCTCTGGGGCCAACGTCCTGACTTTC; CDR3: CASRPGQGVSGANVLTF
size: NA; V: TRBV7-2; J: TRBJ1-2; D: NA; DNA: TGTGCCAGCAGCCCTCAGTCCAGTTATGGCTACACCTTC; CDR3: CASSPQSSYGYTF
size: few; V: TRBV7-2; J: TRBJ2-1; D: NA; DNA: TGTGCCAGCAGCTTAGCCGTGGCGACCTACAATGAGCAGTTCTTC; CDR3: CASSLAVATYNEQFF
size: few; V: TRBV4-3; J: TRBJ2-3; D: TRBD1; DNA: TGCGCCAGCAGCCAGGGACAGGGGGAACCAGATACGCAGTATTTT; CDR3: CASSQGQGEPDTQYF
size: few; V: TRBV7-9; J: TRBJ2-7; D: NA; DNA: TGTGCCAGCAGCTTATTCAGACAGGTCACAGTTGAAGAGCAGTACTTC; CDR3: CASSLFRQVTVEEQYF
size: few; V: TRBV7-8; J: TRBJ2-7; D: NA; DNA: TGTGCCAGCAGCTTAAACTCAGGGATAAACGAGCAGTACTTC; CDR3: CASSLNSGINEQYF
size: NA; V: TRBV28; J: TRBJ2-5; D: NA; DNA: TGTGCCAGCACTAAGGGAGCGACCCAGTACTTC; CDR3: CASTKGATQYF
size: NA; V: TRBV28; J: TRBJ1-2; D: TRBD1; DNA: TGTGCCAGCAGTTCCGTCTGGCAGGGGGCGGTTGACTATGGCTACACCTTC; CDR3: CASSSVWQGAVDYGYTF
size: NA; V: TRBV6-5; J: TRBJ2-3; D: TRBD2; DNA: TGTGCCAGCAGGGGAGCGGGAACCTTCACAGATACGCAGTATTTT; CDR3: CASRGAGTFTDTQYF
size: NA; V: TRBV2; J: TRBJ1-1; D: NA; DNA: TGTGCCAGCAGTGAGGGGGGGCATACTGAAGCTTTCTTT; CDR3: CASSEGGHTEAFF